The subject of this entry is one TCR beta chain. Its antigen is not identified. The data belong to a study of shared clonotypes between healthy human individuals. The study, taken as a whole, reports: As a rule, naive subsets had a larger estimated richness than memory subsets.

Method: immunoSEQ multiplex PCR; TCRdb's copy keeps in-frame clones and lacks some. This table has about 1.1 million clones, around 77% appearing once. Germline values: CDR1 SGHNT, CDR2 YYREEE (reference sequence). Deletions cut 4 bases from V and 4 bases from J, with 17 bases between. This CDR3 is 15 amino acids long. This chain uses TRBV5-4 with TRBJ2-5; D is uncertain. Input material: memory CD4+ T cells from PBMCs. Sample subset: CD45RA-negative fraction. The source of this sequence is a man between 18 and 35 years old in good health. Some clones in this sample may be carry-over from other donors' samples. In DNA form, the CDR3 reads TGTGCCAGCAGCCCCTCGTACGGAGCACGAGAGACCCAGTACTTC. It codes for CASSPSYGARETQYF.